The TCR beta chain under discussion was sequenced for a study of molecular identifiers for immune sequencing clone quantification. A remark on this clonotype: What it binds is not known.

CD8+CD4-CCR7+CD45RA+ cells were sorted as naive CD8 T cells. Each CDR3 protein is one row after TCRdb ran MiXCR on the PCR reads. The data show approximately 90,000 distinct CDR3 sequences, with around a fifth seen just once and 1.1% held by the top ten. Germline CDR1 is KGHDR and CDR2 is SFDVKD. The CDR3 is made up of 16 amino acids. After removal of 2 bases from V and 6 bases from J, the junction contained 6 bases not matched to a gene. Study conclusions and caveats: Clones carrying above 20 RNA copies accounted for over 97% of effector molecules, under 1% in naive cells. Identical TCR molecules sharing a barcode could underestimate highly expanded clone sizes. Roughly 950,000 naive cells reportedly did not prevent detection of spiked Jurkat TCR RNA from one cell.

What was sequenced was naive CD8+ T cells from blood, with Jurkat cell RNA spiked in. Subset reported: FACS-sorted CD8+CD4-CCR7+CD45RA+ naive T cells. The rearrangement links TRBV24-1 to TRBJ2-2; 9 bases align to TRBD2. This receptor was taken from a human donor in good health. Some libraries in this study had Jurkat cell RNA spiked in. The CDR3 reads CATSDSRGRASGELFF. In DNA form, the CDR3 reads TGTGCCACCAGTGATTCTCGCGGGAGGGCCTCCGGGGAGCTGTTTTTT.